This TCR beta chain was identified in a study of cytomegalovirus exposure and HLA in healthy donors. Looking at the study overall: HLA-typed donors contributed 65 million to 95 million unique TCRs, which were held in an early data release.

Study-level results: The Asian-associated ancestry cluster reportedly had fewer N-insertions than the roughly 720-donor mean in a later analysis.

Comment on this clone: Its cognate antigen is unknown.

The PCR used 60 Vbeta and 13 Jbeta primers. In the original workflow: A follow-up analysis tallied approximately 85 million unique TCR beta chains, roughly 11 million shared. Measured with immunoSEQ multiplex PCR; TCRdb has only the in-frame clones, and not every one. V and J calls and clone size are those listed in that table; D and trimming were worked out from the DNA. The repertoire consists of 100,000 to 150,000 clones, with roughly 73% occurring once and the leading ten covering about 1.1%. Specimen: PBMCs. The TCR originated in a male donor in good health and CMV-seronegative.

CDR3 in DNA: TGTGCCAGCAGCCCCGAAGGGGGCTACACTGAAGCTTTCTTT. This codes for CASSPEGGYTEAFF. The chain couples TRBV6-5 to TRBJ1-1, with 7 positions matching TRBD1. Germline V CDR1 and CDR2: MNHEY, SVGAGI. The CDR3 spans 14 residues. The V segment lost 6 bases and the J segment 3 bases; nucleotides outside the gene matches: 7.